This T cell receptor beta chain stems from a study of graft-versus-host responses after intestinal transplantation. Sequencing was performed with immunoSEQ multiplex PCR; in TCRdb, only in-frame clones are kept and a portion is missing. The sample records more than 95,000 clones, 90% being singletons. The CDR3 is 14 residues long. Deletions cut 3 bases from V and 0 bases from J, with 9 bases between. Germline V gene lookup returns CDR1 GTSNPN and CDR2 SVGIG (reference sequence). A few counts support this clone. No antigen is known for it. Specimen: unstimulated CD4+ T cells sorted from spleen or lymph node cells, collected before intestinal transplant. The chain employs TRBV30 and TRBJ1-5; the D gene is possibly TRBD1 (6 bases). This TCR derives from a human donor who received an intestinal transplant. CDR3 loop: CAWRGQISNQPQHF. In DNA, the CDR3 is TGTGCCTGGAGAGGACAGATTAGCAATCAGCCCCAGCATTTT.